Detailed here is one T cell receptor beta chain. J was trimmed by 0 bases and V by 4 bases; bases with no gene match: 12. The CDR3 sequence is 19 residues long. Germline CDR1 is MGHRA and CDR2 is YSYEKL. RNA transcripts provided the source from which TCR beta CDR3 regions were amplified. TCR CDR3 regions were first amplified by RT-PCR with HTBI primers. TCRdb called the multiplex PCR reads again in MiXCR, with one record for every CDR3 protein. The sample yields 210,000 or so distinct CDR3 sequences, approximately 17% seen once. The data were obtained in a study of T cells in Graves' hyperthyroidism and ophthalmopathy. Uncontrolled infection, other autoimmune disease, pregnancy or lactation barred patients from enrollment.

Sequenced sample: blood. The chain combines TRBV4-1 with TRBJ2-7; TRBD2 matches at 13 bases. The TCR comes from a man aged 45-65 years with Graves' hyperthyroidism. The CDR3 region is CASSRLLGLAGIISYEQYF. The CDR3 DNA is TGCGCCAGCAGCCGACTTTTGGGACTAGCGGGAATTATCTCCTACGAGCAGTACTTC.